A selection of T cell receptor beta chains follows, all from one sample in a study of PD-L1 blockade in urothelial cancer. Clones were sequenced by immunoSEQ multiplex PCR, and TCRdb holds only the in-frame ones, with some missing. Of some 100,000 clones listed, about 90% were seen once; the top ten hold 0.97%. This material consisted of PBMCs, taken around atezolizumab (anti-PD-L1) treatment. These TCRs come from a woman older than 75 with urothelial cancer. The CDR3 runs from the conserved cysteine through the conserved F or W.

V	J	CDR3
TRBV28	TRBJ1-3	CASSFTGSSGNTIYF
TRBV4-1	TRBJ2-7	CASSQVGTGINYEQYF
TRBV4-1	TRBJ2-7	CASSQDRTSAQPYEQYF
TRBV7-9	TRBJ1-1	CASSLEGQTEAFF
TRBV7-9	TRBJ2-5	CASSLQAGLETQYF
TRBV18	TRBJ1-1	CASSLGQANTEAFF
TRBV7-9	TRBJ1-1	CASSLGQRIRTEAFF
TRBV6-1	TRBJ2-1	CASSVFSGSPNEQFF
TRBV2	TRBJ2-4	CASSRDRGGIQYF
TRBV27	TRBJ2-7	CASRGGPGVHEQYF
TRBV5-1	TRBJ2-1	CASSPRTSGNEQFF
TRBV9	TRBJ1-4	CASSARTGGGEKLFF
TRBV28	TRBJ2-1	CASSSPSGTSGASNEQFF
TRBV28	TRBJ2-1	CASRTSGTPGQFF
TRBV6-4	TRBJ2-1	CASSDTRLARQFF
TRBV7-2	TRBJ2-3	CASSLGAGGTDTQYF
TRBV5-1	TRBJ2-7	CASSLVAGGSYEQYF
TRBV28	TRBJ2-7	CASSPGGTSGKQYF
TRBV9	TRBJ2-1	CASSVLADEQFF
TRBV28	TRBJ1-1	CASSLLGAQARVGEAFF
TRBV5-4	TRBJ2-1	CASSPRQGWVYNEQFF
TRBV2	TRBJ2-3	CASKKLAGGFPTDTQYF
TRBV19	TRBJ1-4	CASGNDGGKLFF
TRBV5-3	TRBJ1-5	CARSFQGSWPQHF
TRBV10-2	TRBJ2-3	CASSGLGGTDTQYF
TRBV27	TRBJ2-7	CASGPGTHTYEQYF
TRBV5-1	TRBJ2-1	CASSLELAGDEQFF
TRBV6-1	TRBJ1-5	CASSAQGVGNQPQHF
TRBV6-6	TRBJ2-2	CASSPLGGTGGGELFF
TRBV4-2	TRBJ1-4	CASRGDGGANEKLFF
TRBV4-1	TRBJ2-1	CASSQAVEQFF